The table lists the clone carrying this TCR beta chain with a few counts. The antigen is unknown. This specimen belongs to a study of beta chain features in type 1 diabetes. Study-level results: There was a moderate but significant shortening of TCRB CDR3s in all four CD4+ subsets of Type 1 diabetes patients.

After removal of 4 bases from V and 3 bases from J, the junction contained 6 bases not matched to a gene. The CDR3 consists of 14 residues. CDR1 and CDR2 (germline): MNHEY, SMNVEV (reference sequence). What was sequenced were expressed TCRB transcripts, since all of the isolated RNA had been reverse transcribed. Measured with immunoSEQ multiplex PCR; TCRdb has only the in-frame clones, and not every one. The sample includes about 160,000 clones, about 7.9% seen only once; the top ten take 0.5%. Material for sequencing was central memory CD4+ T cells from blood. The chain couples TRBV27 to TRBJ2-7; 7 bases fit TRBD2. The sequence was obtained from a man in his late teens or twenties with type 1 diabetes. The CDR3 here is CASSSAGLYYEQYF. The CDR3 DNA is TGTGCCAGCAGTTCAGCGGGGCTATACTACGAGCAGTACTTC.